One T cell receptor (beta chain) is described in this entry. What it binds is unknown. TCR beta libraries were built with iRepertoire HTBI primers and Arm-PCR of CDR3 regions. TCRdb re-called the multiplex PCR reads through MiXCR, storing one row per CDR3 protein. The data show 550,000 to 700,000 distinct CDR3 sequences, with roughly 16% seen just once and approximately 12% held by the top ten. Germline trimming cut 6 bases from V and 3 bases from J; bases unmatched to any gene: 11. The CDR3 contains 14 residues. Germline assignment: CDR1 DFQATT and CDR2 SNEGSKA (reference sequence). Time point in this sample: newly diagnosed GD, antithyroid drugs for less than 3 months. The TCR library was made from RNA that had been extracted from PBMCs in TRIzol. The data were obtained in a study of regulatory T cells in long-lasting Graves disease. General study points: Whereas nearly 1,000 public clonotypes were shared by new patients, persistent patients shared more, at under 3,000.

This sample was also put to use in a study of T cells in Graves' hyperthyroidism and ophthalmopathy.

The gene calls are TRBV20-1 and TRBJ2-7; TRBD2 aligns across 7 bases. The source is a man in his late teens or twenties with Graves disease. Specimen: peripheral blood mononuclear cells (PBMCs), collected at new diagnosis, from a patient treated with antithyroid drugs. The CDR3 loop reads CSAPPSGNNYEQYF. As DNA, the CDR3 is TGCAGTGCACCCCCTAGCGGCAACAACTACGAGCAGTACTTC.